This T cell receptor beta chain was retrieved from a study of chemoradiotherapy in HPV16-positive cancers. For the study at large: A couple of HPV16-positive patients' cells yielded candidate HPV-specific clones and common motifs. Study-level points and caveats: HPV-specific T cells were functionally defined from only a couple of HPV16-positive patients. Candidate HPV-specific clones and E7-related TCR motifs grew in tumor during treatment.

Trimming removed 3 bases at V and 4 bases at J, with 6 bases between. Germline values: CDR1 MRHNA, CDR2 SNTAGT. CDR3 length: 12 amino acids. A remark on this clone: No antigen is known for it.

Repeated repertoire sampling spanned the course of chemoradiotherapy. Sequenced by immunoSEQ multiplex PCR; TCRdb stores in-frame clones only, minus some. The table shows tens of thousands of clones, with more than 75% occurring only once. The receptor was derived from a human donor with HPV-associated anogenital cancer. The chain combines TRBV6-4 with TRBJ1-2; unclear D gene. Sequenced here: blood, sampled from a patient who underwent chemoradiotherapy. The CDR3 region is CASSDMGYGYTF. CDR3 nucleotide sequence: TGTGCCAGCAGTGATATGGGCTATGGCTACACCTTC.